The 20 T cell receptor beta chains below were found in one sample sequenced in a study of response to subunit inactivated influenza vaccine. TCRdb re-analysed the RT-PCR reads in MiXCR, keeping a single row per CDR3 protein. The profile shows more than 150,000 distinct CDR3 sequences, approximately 8.7% of them singletons. Here the sequenced sample was non-naive T cells sorted from PBMCs, taken on the day of vaccination. The receptors shown here come from a man in his fifties who received an inactivated influenza vaccine.

This clonotype was counted a few times. The genes are TRBV30 and TRBJ2-2; TRBD1 aligns across 9 bases. Germline loops: CDR1 GTSNPN, CDR2 SVGIG (reference sequence). This CDR3 region has 15 residues. The ends lost 8 bases at V and 0 bases at J; junction bases unmatched: 7. CDR3 amino acids: CAGNRGPANTGELFF. The CDR3 DNA sequence: TGTGCCGGAAACAGGGGGCCCGCGAACACCGGGGAGCTGTTTTTT.

Only a few counts were recorded for this clonotype. This sequence joins TRBV6-5 and TRBJ1-1; possible D gene TRBD1, 6 bases. Between the trimmed V and J ends, which lost 2 bases and 1 base, there was a span of 8 bases. This CDR3 is built from 14 residues. Germline assignment: CDR1 MNHEY and CDR2 SVGAGI. DNA of the CDR3: TGTGCCAGCAGTTACCAGGGGAGGAACACTGAAGCTTTCTTT. Translated: CASSYQGRNTEAFF.

This clonotype was found a few times. This sequence joins TRBV5-1 and TRBJ2-5; the match to TRBD2 covers 10 bases. Germline trimming cut 3 bases from V and 4 bases from J; bases unmatched to any gene: 3. Germline CDR1 is SGHRS and CDR2 is YFSETQ. The CDR3 spans 14 residues. CDR3 nucleotide sequence: TGCGCCAGCAGCTGGAGACTAGCGGGAGAGACCCAGTACTTC. Amino acids: CASSWRLAGETQYF.

The V gene is TRBV2, the J gene TRBJ1-5, with D possibly being TRBD1 (5 bases). V gave up 2 bases and J gave up 8 bases, with 16 bases separating them. The CDR3 totals 15 residues. The germline V gene encodes CDR1 SNHLY and CDR2 FYNNEI. Written as DNA, the CDR3 is TGTGCCAGCAGTGAAATAGATCCGAGAGGGGAGCCCCAGCATTTT. Residues: CASSEIDPRGEPQHF.

The table lists this clonotype with a few counts. The chain carries TRBV20-1 and TRBJ1-4, with TRBD1 as a possible D gene (5 bases). V was cut by 6 bases and J by 2 bases, with 16 bases left in between. This CDR3 has 15 amino acids. Germline CDR1 reads DFQATT; CDR2 reads SNEGSKA (reference sequence). CDR3 sequence (DNA): TGCAGTGCCTCCGAAGCCGGGACTACTAATGAAAAACTGTTTTTT. Its protein product is CSASEAGTTNEKLFF.

In its sample, this clonotype was seen a few times. The chain couples TRBV7-9 to TRBJ2-3; D perhaps matches TRBD1 (5 bases). The ends were cut back, 10 bases at V and 2 bases at J, with 13 bases in the middle. Germline assignment: CDR1 SEHNR and CDR2 FQNEAQ (reference sequence). The CDR3 covers 13 residues. In DNA form, the CDR3 reads TGTGCCATCTCGGGCAGGGACACAGATACGCAGTATTTT. Its protein product is CAISGRDTDTQYF. The full variable domain, in which reference TRBV7-9 and TRBJ2-3 provide the parts outside the CDR3, is DTGVSQNPRHKITKRGQNVTFRCDPISEHNRLYWYRQTLGQGPEFLTYFQNEAQLEKSRLLSDRFSAERPKGSFSTLEIQRTEQGDSAMYLCAISGRDTDTQYFGPGTRLTVL.

The rearrangement joins TRBV7-2 to TRBJ2-2; D is undetermined. This CDR3 has 16 amino acids. CDR1 is SGHTA, CDR2 FQGNSA, per germline. Trimming stripped 2 bases from V and 1 base from J, with 11 bases between. The CDR3 sequence is CASSLRRTLNTGELFF. CDR3 bases: TGTGCCAGCAGCTTACGGCGGACCCTGAACACCGGGGAGCTGTTTTTT. Drawing the rest from reference TRBV7-2 and TRBJ2-2, the complete variable domain is GAGVSQSPSNKVTEKGKDVELRCDPISGHTALYWYRQSLGQGLEFLIYFQGNSAPDKSGLPSDRFSAERTGGSVSTLTIQRTQQEDSAVYLCASSLRRTLNTGELFFGEGSRLTVL.

This clonotype was found many times. The chain has TRBV20-1 and TRBJ2-7; D unclear. Germline CDR1 reads DFQATT; CDR2 reads SNEGSKA (reference sequence). Trimming shortened V by 5 bases and J by 1 base, and 12 bases separated the two germline ends. The CDR3 spans 13 residues. CDR3 residues: CSAVQKPSYEQYF. Written as DNA, the CDR3 is TGCAGTGCTGTTCAGAAACCTTCCTACGAGCAGTACTTC.

The chain joins TRBV7-2 to TRBJ2-7, with a tentative D call TRBD2 (5 bases). Trimming removed 4 bases from V and 5 bases from J, with 15 bases in between. This CDR3 is built from 14 residues. From germline, CDR1 is SGHTA and CDR2 FQGNSA. In DNA form, the CDR3 reads TGTGCCAGCAGCTCACCGGGGAGCGGACACGAGCAGTACTTC. This gives the protein CASSSPGSGHEQYF. Based on the CDR3 plus reference TRBV7-2 and TRBJ2-7, the full variable domain is GAGVSQSPSNKVTEKGKDVELRCDPISGHTALYWYRQSLGQGLEFLIYFQGNSAPDKSGLPSDRFSAERTGGSVSTLTIQRTQQEDSAVYLCASSSPGSGHEQYFGPGTRLTVT.

The table lists this clonotype with many counts. J is TRBJ1-1 and V is TRBV3-1; unclear D gene. Germline lookup yields CDR1 LGHDT and CDR2 YNNKEL (reference sequence). CDR3 size: 14 residues. Trimming removed 2 bases from V and 1 base from J, with 8 bases in between. CDR3: CASSQNAGNTEAFF. The DNA for the CDR3 is TGTGCCAGCAGCCAAAACGCAGGGAACACTGAAGCTTTCTTT. The variable domain in full, with the rest retrieved from reference TRBV3-1 and TRBJ1-1, is DTAVSQTPKYLVTQMGNDKSIKCEQNLGHDTMYWYKQDSKKFLKIMFSYNNKELIINETVPNRFSPKSPDKAHLNLHINSLELGDSAVYFCASSQNAGNTEAFFGQGTRLTVV.

This clonotype has a handful of counts. The CDR3 here is CASSRAGWEQYF. In DNA form, the CDR3 reads TGTGCCAGCAGCCGGGCGGGTTGGGAGCAGTACTTC. This rearrangement joins TRBV7-2 to TRBJ2-7, with D perhaps TRBD2 (5 bases). The V gene lost 5 bases and the J gene lost 7 bases, with 12 bases spanning the gap. CDR3 length: 12 residues. Germline lookup yields CDR1 SGHTA and CDR2 FQGNSA.

This clonotype was counted many times. This chain uses TRBV28 with TRBJ2-2; TRBD2 agrees at 7 bases. Germline V lookup: CDR1 MDHEN, CDR2 SYDVKM. After removal of 8 bases from V and 2 bases from J, the junction contained 11 bases not matched to a gene. The CDR3 is 16 amino acids. DNA of the CDR3: TGTGCCAGCTGTTCTTGGGGGGGGAGAAACACCGGGGAGCTGTTTTTT. This encodes CASCSWGGRNTGELFF.

This clonotype was detected ten times or more. The chain uses TRBV21-1 and TRBJ2-1; no check of the table's D call, TRBD2, against the DNA was made. TRBV21-1 is given as a pseudogene. This CDR3 comprises 18 residues. CDR3 protein: CASTARIRSELQYNEQFF. CDR3 bases: TGTGCCAGCACCGCAAGGATTCGATCGGAACTACAGTACAATGAGCAGTTCTTC.

This sequence joins TRBV29-1 and TRBJ2-1; D uncertain. V dropped 4 bases and J dropped 4 bases, with 11 bases sitting between them. Germline CDR1 is SQVTM and CDR2 is ANQGSEA. The CDR3 has 13 residues. CDR3 nucleotides: TGCAGCGTTGCCCCAGATACTTACAATGAGCAGTTCTTC. It yields the protein CSVAPDTYNEQFF.

The J gene is TRBJ2-7, the V gene TRBV28, with D possibly being TRBD1 (5 bases). Trimming removed 6 bases at V and 7 bases at J, with 16 bases between. The germline V gene has CDR1 MDHEN and CDR2 SYDVKM. This CDR3 comprises 13 residues. The CDR3 here is CASSKQVAGEQYF. The CDR3 bases are TGTGCCAGCAGCAAACAGGTCGCCGGGGAGCAGTACTTC.

This clonotype was found many times. This chain uses TRBV7-9 with TRBJ1-5; D is possibly TRBD1 (5 bases). The CDR3 totals 13 residues. The ends were cut back, 2 bases at V and 10 bases at J, with 12 bases in the middle. Looked up from germline, CDR1 is SEHNR and CDR2 is FQNEAQ (reference sequence). CDR3 DNA: TGTGCCAGCAGCTTAAAGGGGTTGAATCCCCAGCATTTT. Encoded protein: CASSLKGLNPQHF. The full variable domain, rest sourced from reference TRBV7-9 and TRBJ1-5, is DTGVSQNPRHKITKRGQNVTFRCDPISEHNRLYWYRQTLGQGPEFLTYFQNEAQLEKSRLLSDRFSAERPKGSFSTLEIQRTEQGDSAMYLCASSLKGLNPQHFGDGTRLSIL.

This clonotype was picked up many times. The chain is built from TRBV7-2 and TRBJ2-2, with D unresolved. V lost 5 bases and J lost 0, with 10 bases in between. Germline V CDR1 and CDR2: SGHTA, FQGNSA. The CDR3 contains 15 residues. Here the CDR3 reads CASSQQGPNTGELFF. The CDR3 bases are TGTGCCAGCAGCCAACAAGGCCCGAACACCGGGGAGCTGTTTTTT.

In this sample, this clonotype turned up many times. The final CDR3 position lacks the conserved phenylalanine or tryptophan, pointing to a likely read error. It is unclear where the CDR3 begins or ends on the DNA, so no DNA is shown, and the CDR3 is as TCRdb lists it. This chain links TRBV2 with TRBJ1-2; the D call TRBD1 from the table was never checked on the DNA. The CDR3 is made up of 10 amino acids, end residues included. The germline V gene encodes CDR1 SNHLY and CDR2 FYNNEI. CDR3 sequence reads: CASYRGPVST.

The V and J genes are TRBV28 and TRBJ2-1; 10 positions match TRBD2. This CDR3 is built from 16 residues. J was trimmed by 4 bases and V by 5 bases; bases with no gene match: 8. CDR1 and CDR2 from the germline V gene are MDHEN and SYDVKM. CDR3 in amino acids: CASSHSSGGIYNEQFF. The CDR3 nucleotides are TGTGCCAGCAGTCATTCTAGCGGGGGAATTTACAATGAGCAGTTCTTC.

This clonotype was picked up a small number of times. V gene TRBV12-3 or TRBV12-4 combines with J gene TRBJ2-3; D is ambiguous. The CDR3 loop spans 12 amino acids. The V gene lost 2 bases and the J gene lost 5 bases, with 5 bases spanning the gap. The CDR3 nucleotides read TGTGCCAGCAGTTTATTGGAAGATACGCAGTATTTT. As protein: CASSLLEDTQYF.